The subject of this entry is one T cell receptor (beta chain). Antigen: not known. This table comes from immunoSEQ multiplex PCR, and its TCRdb copy is limited to in-frame clones, with some not included. This sample has fewer than 90,000 clones, with about 89% found just once. The record originates from a study of OX40 agonist ivuxolimab in advanced cancers. Overall study context: Hepatocellular carcinoma, melanoma, renal cell or head and neck cancer affected the dose-escalation patients. General observations from the study: Clones of CD4+ and CD8+ blood T cells grew by week 6 at doses of 0.1 to 3.0 mg/kg. Certain nonresponders additionally had low normalized T-cell clonal expansion.

Germline V gives CDR1 SGHRS, CDR2 YFSETQ. The CDR3 consists of 14 residues. The clonotype originates from an adult with an advanced solid tumor such as melanoma, head and neck, liver or kidney cancer. The sample in question was CD4+ or CD8+ T cells sorted from blood, obtained in a trial of the OX40 agonist ivuxolimab. The J gene is TRBJ2-5, the V gene TRBV5-1; 7 nucleotides align to TRBD1. The last part of the DNA fits TRBJ2-7 better; the J call may be wrong. The CDR3 DNA reads TGCGCCAGCAGCTTGGTGCAGGGGGCCTACGAGCAGTACTTC. This gives the protein CASSLVQGAYEQYF.